This is a list of T cell receptor beta chains from one sample in a study of shared clonotypes between healthy human individuals. Assay used: immunoSEQ multiplex PCR; TCRdb lists only in-frame clones, some missing. The data hold about 980,000 clones, with 76% observed a single time. Sequencing input: memory CD4+ T cells sorted from blood. The receptors derive from a man aged 18 to 29 in good health. CDR3s include the opening cysteine and the closing phenylalanine or tryptophan. The D gene is left open where the match is weak. The size entry is marked missing in some rows and otherwise reads once, few, many or a size class.

abundance: few
d_gene: -
v_gene: TRBV9
j_gene: TRBJ1-5
CDR3aa: CASSVSQQPNQPQHF

abundance: -
d_gene: -
v_gene: TRBV25-1
j_gene: TRBJ1-6
CDR3aa: CASSAAGRVDNSPLHF

abundance: -
d_gene: TRBD1
v_gene: TRBV7-2
j_gene: TRBJ2-3
CDR3aa: CASSSGTGKDTQYF

abundance: -
d_gene: -
v_gene: TRBV30
j_gene: TRBJ2-7
CDR3aa: CAWSWTGEQYF

abundance: -
d_gene: -
v_gene: TRBV7-9
j_gene: TRBJ2-5
CDR3aa: CASSFAPNQETQYF

abundance: -
d_gene: -
v_gene: TRBV9
j_gene: TRBJ2-5
CDR3aa: CASSVGGRSETQYF

abundance: -
d_gene: TRBD2
v_gene: TRBV7-2
j_gene: TRBJ2-2
CDR3aa: CASSPSGRNTGELFF

abundance: many
d_gene: -
v_gene: TRBV27
j_gene: TRBJ1-5
CDR3aa: CASRRTQGNNQPQHF

abundance: -
d_gene: -
v_gene: TRBV2
j_gene: TRBJ2-7
CDR3aa: CASSGGTVSYEQYF

abundance: -
d_gene: -
v_gene: TRBV18
j_gene: TRBJ1-1
CDR3aa: CASSRMNTEAFF

abundance: once
d_gene: TRBD1
v_gene: TRBV19
j_gene: TRBJ2-5
CDR3aa: CASSIAMTGGAETQYF

abundance: -
d_gene: -
v_gene: TRBV6-6
j_gene: TRBJ1-1
CDR3aa: CASSTSLNTEAFF

abundance: -
d_gene: -
v_gene: TRBV5-1
j_gene: TRBJ1-1
CDR3aa: CASSLGRANTEAFF

abundance: -
d_gene: -
v_gene: TRBV6-5
j_gene: TRBJ2-3
CDR3aa: CASSYSQGFPTDTQYF

abundance: -
d_gene: -
v_gene: TRBV25-1
j_gene: TRBJ2-2
CDR3aa: CASTPYDNTGELFF

abundance: -
d_gene: -
v_gene: TRBV10-1
j_gene: TRBJ2-7
CDR3aa: CASSGGPGEQYF

abundance: once
d_gene: -
v_gene: TRBV28
j_gene: TRBJ2-5
CDR3aa: CASSLVGANKETQYF

abundance: -
d_gene: -
v_gene: TRBV11-2
j_gene: TRBJ2-7
CDR3aa: CASSSPGLEQYF

abundance: -
d_gene: TRBD1
v_gene: TRBV28
j_gene: TRBJ1-4
CDR3aa: CASSLSGQGATNEKLFF

abundance: once
d_gene: -
v_gene: TRBV4-3
j_gene: TRBJ2-2
CDR3aa: CASSQDRGTGTGELFF

abundance: -
d_gene: TRBD1
v_gene: TRBV7-2
j_gene: TRBJ1-5
CDR3aa: CASSLGQGFNQPQHF

abundance: -
d_gene: -
v_gene: TRBV7-2
j_gene: TRBJ2-7
CDR3aa: CASSQGGYEQYF

abundance: many
d_gene: TRBD1
v_gene: TRBV7-9
j_gene: TRBJ1-4
CDR3aa: CASSGQGGGSEKLFF

abundance: -
d_gene: -
v_gene: TRBV28
j_gene: TRBJ1-6
CDR3aa: CASRLQVSPLHF

abundance: few
d_gene: -
v_gene: TRBV10-1
j_gene: TRBJ2-2
CDR3aa: CASSEDRTVFGELFF

abundance: -
d_gene: -
v_gene: TRBV7-2
j_gene: TRBJ2-3
CDR3aa: CASSWGLTTDTQYF

abundance: -
d_gene: -
v_gene: TRBV4-1
j_gene: TRBJ1-5
CDR3aa: CASSPGDRNNQPQHF

abundance: -
d_gene: -
v_gene: TRBV4-3
j_gene: TRBJ1-6
CDR3aa: CASSQDRGLPNSPLHF

abundance: -
d_gene: TRBD1
v_gene: TRBV19
j_gene: TRBJ2-5
CDR3aa: CASSLGTVETQYF

abundance: -
d_gene: -
v_gene: TRBV5-1
j_gene: TRBJ1-6
CDR3aa: CASTTDSPRNSPLHF

abundance: -
d_gene: TRBD2
v_gene: TRBV6-5
j_gene: TRBJ2-7
CDR3aa: CASSPSGTRTYEQYF

abundance: -
d_gene: -
v_gene: TRBV6-1
j_gene: TRBJ2-3
CDR3aa: CASGRGLGPTDTQYF

abundance: -
d_gene: TRBD1
v_gene: TRBV5-5
j_gene: TRBJ1-5
CDR3aa: CASSVGTDLSNQPQHF